A single sample gave rise to the 26 T cell receptor beta chains below, sequenced in a study of cytomegalovirus exposure and HLA in healthy donors (dated by TCRdb to 2015 to 2018). Receptors were amplified or captured by the immunoSEQ multiplex PCR assay. The source is immuneACCESS, and TCRdb retained only in-frame sequences with V and J called. Part of the clones is not carried over; for the studies checked, unresolved V genes explain less than half of this, and the remainder is unexplained. Within this sample are 200,000 to 250,000 clones, with about nine tenths of them counted one time only. Clones ranked in the top ten supply roughly 2% of the sample. Material: PBMCs. These receptors were obtained from a young woman in good health and CMV-seropositive.

V gene TRBV7-9 combines with J gene TRBJ2-5; tentatively, D is TRBD2 (6 bases). This CDR3 is built from 14 residues. V was shortened by 5 bases and J by 7 bases, with 17 bases between the two germline ends. Germline V gene sequence: CDR1 SEHNR, CDR2 FQNEAQ (reference sequence). The CDR3 is CASSVRDSQGTQYF. CDR3 sequence (DNA): TGTGCCAGCAGCGTCCGGGACTCCCAGGGGACCCAGTACTTC. The full variable domain, with the rest looked up from reference TRBV7-9 and TRBJ2-5, is DTGVSQNPRHKITKRGQNVTFRCDPISEHNRLYWYRQTLGQGPEFLTYFQNEAQLEKSRLLSDRFSAERPKGSFSTLEIQRTEQGDSAMYLCASSVRDSQGTQYFGPGTRLLVL.

The rearrangement joins TRBV28 to TRBJ1-5; 7 nucleotides align to TRBD1. The V gene end was trimmed by 6 bases and the J gene end by 7 bases; junction bases not matched to a gene: 9. Germline V gene sequence: CDR1 MDHEN, CDR2 SYDVKM. The CDR3 loop spans 14 amino acids. The CDR3 region has the DNA TGTGCCAGCAGCTATACAGGGGTCGGCCAGCCCCAGCATTTT. Translated, it gives CASSYTGVGQPQHF.

The chain is built from TRBV5-4 and TRBJ2-7; 8 bases are shared with TRBD2. Trimming cost V 4 bases and J 13 bases; bases outside gene matches: 10. Germline-derived CDR1 and CDR2 are SGHNT and YYREEE (reference sequence). This CDR3 contains 12 residues. The CDR3 region is CASSGTGTRAYF. The CDR3 region has the DNA TGTGCCAGCAGCGGAACCGGGACTAGAGCTTACTTC. The whole variable domain, filled in from reference TRBV5-4 and TRBJ2-7, reads ETGVTQSPTHLIKTRGQQVTLRCSSQSGHNTVSWYQQALGQGPQFIFQYYREEENGRGNFPPRFSGLQFPNYSSELNVNALELDDSALYLCASSGTGTRAYFGPGTRLTVT.

The chain has TRBV19 and TRBJ2-7; 7 nucleotides match TRBD1. V gave up 5 bases and J gave up 0 bases; unmatched junction bases: 4. This CDR3 comprises 14 residues. In germline, CDR1 is LNHDA, CDR2 SQIVND (reference sequence). As DNA, the CDR3 is TGTGCCAGTAGTCCGGCAGGGGGCTCCTACGAGCAGTACTTC. Residues: CASSPAGGSYEQYF.

The chain combines TRBV4-1 with TRBJ2-7, with 8 bases fitting TRBD2. The V segment lost 1 base and the J segment 0 bases; nucleotides outside the gene matches: 5. This CDR3 contains 16 residues. In germline, CDR1 is MGHRA, CDR2 YSYEKL. The CDR3 protein is CASSQGGSGSSYEQYF. The CDR3, as DNA: TGCGCCAGCAGCCAAGGAGGAAGCGGGAGCTCCTACGAGCAGTACTTC.

The rearrangement uses TRBV5-1 and TRBJ2-3; D is perhaps TRBD2 (5 bases). The germline V and J ends were trimmed by 3 bases and 2 bases, with 10 bases remaining between them. Per germline, CDR1 SGHRS and CDR2 YFSETQ. There are 14 residues in the CDR3. CDR3 nucleotides: TGCGCCAGCAGCTCCGGGCGGGTCACAGATACGCAGTATTTT. Its translation is CASSSGRVTDTQYF. Filled out from reference TRBV5-1 and TRBJ2-3, the complete variable domain reads KAGVTQTPRYLIKTRGQQVTLSCSPISGHRSVSWYQQTPGQGLQFLFEYFSETQRNKGNFPGRFSGRQFSNSRSEMNVSTLELGDSALYLCASSSGRVTDTQYFGPGTRLTVL.

CDR3 in DNA: TGTGCCAGCAGTTTGCTTTCAATTGGACAGTCGGGTACTCAGCCCCAGCATTTT. Protein sequence: CASSLLSIGQSGTQPQHF. The V gene is TRBV27, the J gene TRBJ1-5; tentative D call: TRBD1 (6 bases). CDR1 and CDR2 from the germline V gene are MNHEY and SMNVEV (reference sequence). V lost 3 bases, J lost 6 bases, and 24 bases lay in between. The CDR3 spans 18 residues.

This clone is a singleton in its sample. The rearrangement joins TRBV6-6 to TRBJ2-1; 8 bases align to TRBD1. V lost 5 bases, J lost 5 bases, and 8 bases stayed unmatched. Germline values: CDR1 MNHNY, CDR2 SVGAGI (reference sequence). The CDR3 runs 15 residues. CDR3 nucleotides: TGTGCCAGCAGTCTGGCGGGACAGGTCAACAATGAGCAGTTCTTC. It yields the protein CASSLAGQVNNEQFF.

The chain recombines TRBV4-2 with TRBJ1-5, with D tentatively TRBD1 (5 bases). The CDR3 length is 14 residues. V dropped 4 bases and J dropped 6 bases, with 13 bases sitting between them. Germline-derived CDR1 and CDR2 are LGHNA and YNFKEQ. CDR3 amino acids: CASSLGRGSQPQHF. CDR3 nucleotides: TGTGCCAGCAGCCTCGGGAGGGGATCTCAGCCCCAGCATTTT.

The chain has TRBV7-3 and TRBJ1-3, with D possibly TRBD1 on 5 matching bases. The CDR3 consists of 15 residues. From germline, CDR1 is SGHTA and CDR2 FQGTGA. Trimming left V 1 base short and J 2 bases short, with 9 bases between. Here the CDR3 reads CASSLSAGTGNTIYF. CDR3 nucleotides: TGTGCCAGCAGCTTAAGCGCAGGGACTGGAAACACCATATATTTT.

The genes are TRBV11-2 and TRBJ2-5; TRBD2 aligns across 12 bases. V lost 1 base and J lost 5; bases outside the gene matches: 2. The CDR3 is 15 amino acids. Germline V lookup: CDR1 SGHAT, CDR2 FQNNGV. The chain's CDR3 is CASSLGTSGRETQYF. The CDR3 DNA is TGTGCCAGCAGCTTAGGTACTAGCGGGAGGGAGACCCAGTACTTC.

The chain employs TRBV18 and TRBJ2-3, with D perhaps matching TRBD2 (5 bases). This CDR3 has 16 amino acids. Germline values: CDR1 KGHSH, CDR2 LQKENI. V shed 2 bases and J shed 3 bases, with 15 bases lying between them. CDR3 nucleotides: TGTGCCAGCTCACCAGCTGACCGATCGGGGACAGATACGCAGTATTTT. It specifies CASSPADRSGTDTQYF.

The chain links TRBV4-1 to TRBJ2-7; 15 nucleotides agree with TRBD2. The V segment lost 4 bases and the J segment 0 bases; nucleotides outside the gene matches: 13. The CDR3 runs to 20 residues. Germline loops: CDR1 MGHRA, CDR2 YSYEKL. The CDR3 nucleotides read TGCGCCAGCAGCCTAACCCCAGGGACTAGCGGGAGGTCACGCTCCTACGAGCAGTACTTC. Encoded protein: CASSLTPGTSGRSRSYEQYF.

The chain has TRBV7-6 and TRBJ2-3, with 9 bases identical to TRBD2. The CDR3 loop spans 17 amino acids. V shed 2 bases and J 3 bases; nucleotides not matched to a gene: 9. In germline, CDR1 is SGHVS, CDR2 FNYEAQ. CDR3 nucleotides: TGTGCCAGCAGCTTAAGGGGTAGCGGGGGAAGGACAGATACGCAGTATTTT. This translates into CASSLRGSGGRTDTQYF.

DNA of the CDR3: TGTGCCAGCAGCGAGGGACAGGGTCATCAGCCCCAGCATTTT. The encoded protein is CASSEGQGHQPQHF. The chain joins TRBV9 to TRBJ1-5; 9 bases agree with TRBD1. V dropped 3 bases and J dropped 5; count of bases not matched to a gene: 3. This CDR3 region has 14 residues. Per the germline V gene, CDR1 is SGDLS and CDR2 is YYNGEE.

The chain recombines TRBV11-2 with TRBJ2-3, with D perhaps matching TRBD2 (5 bases). Per germline, CDR1 SGHAT and CDR2 FQNNGV. The CDR3 sequence is 16 residues long. The V and J ends lost 4 bases and 2 bases respectively, with 16 bases between them. The CDR3 DNA sequence: TGTGCCAGCAGCTCATCCGGGAACCGATTCACAGATACGCAGTATTTT. Protein sequence: CASSSSGNRFTDTQYF.

This clone appeared a single time. The CDR3 sequence is CASSSWDRVVNTGELFF. CDR3 nucleotides: TGTGCCAGCAGCTCCTGGGACAGGGTCGTGAACACCGGGGAGCTGTTTTTT. V gene TRBV7-8 combines with J gene TRBJ2-2; 9 nucleotides match TRBD1. V was clipped by 4 bases and J by 1 base; unmatched bases: 7. Germline loops: CDR1 SGHVS, CDR2 FQNEAQ. The CDR3 is made up of 17 amino acids.

This chain uses TRBV11-3 with TRBJ2-3; the match to TRBD2 covers 10 bases. Germline V gives CDR1 SGHNT, CDR2 YENEEA. Unmatched junction bases numbered 9, after V lost 6 bases and J lost 6 bases. The CDR3 length is 15 residues. The CDR3: CASRSGRDSGDTQYF. The DNA for the CDR3 is TGTGCCAGCAGAAGCGGGAGGGATTCTGGGGATACGCAGTATTTT.

V and J are TRBV5-4 and TRBJ2-2, with a possible D match to TRBD2 (6 bases). The V end was cut by 0 bases, the J end by 1 base, with 10 bases between. This CDR3 is 16 amino acids long. In germline, CDR1 is SGHNT, CDR2 YYREEE (reference sequence). The CDR3 sequence is CASSLEPAGNTGELFF. In DNA, the CDR3 is TGTGCCAGCAGCTTGGAACCAGCGGGGAACACCGGGGAGCTGTTTTTT.

The chain links TRBV7-9 to TRBJ2-7; D might be TRBD1 (6 bases). V lost 5 bases, J lost 2 bases, and 13 bases lay in between. CDR3 length: 14 amino acids. Germline V gene lookup returns CDR1 SEHNR and CDR2 FQNEAQ (reference sequence). Here the CDR3 reads CASSLSDRTYEQYF. The CDR3 bases are TGTGCCAGCAGCCTAAGCGACAGGACCTACGAGCAGTACTTC.

This clone was recorded only once. This sequence joins TRBV4-1 and TRBJ1-1; TRBD1 agrees at 9 bases. The germline V gene encodes CDR1 MGHRA and CDR2 YSYEKL. The CDR3 loop spans 14 amino acids. V shed 4 bases and J 1 base; nucleotides not matched to a gene: 1. CDR3: CASSLGQGNTEAFF. The CDR3 nucleotides are TGCGCCAGCAGCCTGGGACAGGGGAACACTGAAGCTTTCTTT.

This chain links TRBV5-6 with TRBJ2-7; 9 nucleotides match TRBD1. The CDR3 has 15 amino acids. The V segment lost 3 bases and the J segment 7 bases; nucleotides outside the gene matches: 11. CDR1 is SGHDT, CDR2 YYEEEE, per germline. The CDR3 nucleotides are TGTGCCAGCAGCTCAAGGACAGGGGCCGGGGGAGAGCAGTACTTC. It codes for CASSSRTGAGGEQYF. Full variable domain (missing parts from reference TRBV5-6 and TRBJ2-7): DAGVTQSPTHLIKTRGQQVTLRCSPKSGHDTVSWYQQALGQGPQFIFQYYEEEERQRGNFPDRFSGHQFPNYSSELNVNALLLGDSALYLCASSSRTGAGGEQYFGPGTRLTVT.

This clone was counted a single time. V is TRBV30 and J is TRBJ1-5; a weak D match, TRBD1 (5 bases). V lost 3 bases and J 4 bases, leaving 13 bases between the germline ends. The CDR3 has 14 amino acids. Germline CDR1 is GTSNPN and CDR2 is SVGIG (reference sequence). The CDR3 spells CAWSGGSGNQPQHF. The CDR3 region has the DNA TGTGCCTGGAGCGGGGGGAGCGGTAATCAGCCCCAGCATTTT.

This clone occurred once. This chain joins TRBV29-1 and TRBJ2-3, with D possibly matching TRBD2 (5 bases). There are 14 residues in the CDR3. The V gene's germline CDR1 is SQVTM and CDR2 ANQGSEA. Trimming stripped 4 bases from V and 2 bases from J, with 13 bases between. Here the CDR3 reads CSVVVGVTTDTQYF. DNA of the CDR3: TGCAGCGTTGTGGTCGGGGTGACCACAGATACGCAGTATTTT.

The chain has TRBV7-8 and TRBJ2-5; the D gene is possibly TRBD2 (5 bases). Trimming took 1 base from V and 4 from J, leaving 10 bases between them. The CDR3 runs 14 residues. The germline CDR1 and CDR2 sequences are SGHVS and FQNEAQ. The DNA of the CDR3 is TGTGCCAGCAGCTTAGAGGCAGGACTAGAGACCCAGTACTTC. Its protein is CASSLEAGLETQYF.

This clone was seen a single time. The rearrangement links TRBV27 to TRBJ2-7; possibly TRBD2 for D (6 bases). Between the trimmed V and J ends, which lost 8 bases and 2 bases, there was a span of 10 bases. The CDR3 covers 12 residues. The germline V gene has CDR1 MNHEY and CDR2 SMNVEV (reference sequence). CDR3 amino acids: CASGRLAYEQYF. The CDR3, as DNA: TGTGCCAGCGGGCGACTAGCCTACGAGCAGTACTTC.